This T cell receptor (beta chain) was documented in a study of PD-L1 blockade in urothelial cancer. The length of the CDR3 is 13 residues. V was shortened by 3 bases and J by 2 bases, with 11 bases between the two germline ends. Germline V gene data show CDR1 as SQVTM and CDR2 as ANQGSEA. Here immunoSEQ multiplex PCR was the method, and the copy in TCRdb shows in-frame clones only, minus some. The sample has under 95,000 clones, around 83% seen once. Time point described: pretreatment peripheral blood. The sample consisted of PBMCs, taken around atezolizumab (anti-PD-L1) treatment. The TCR comes from a woman in her seventies with urothelial cancer. The gene calls are TRBV29-1 and TRBJ2-7; D is perhaps TRBD1 (6 bases). The CDR3: CSVDSGDTYEQYF. The CDR3, as DNA: TGCAGCGTTGACTCTGGGGACACCTACGAGCAGTACTTC.